This T cell receptor beta chain was recorded in a study of blood T cells in healthy people across ages. The study's findings and limits: Roughly linear age-related decline in beta diversity appeared, significant by age around 42.

Primed by a sample-barcoded 5' primer and a J-beta primer mix, a second PCR proceeded for roughly 6 to 12 cycles. Each cDNA molecule was tagged by a template-switch adaptor that had 12 random nucleotides. TCRdb reanalysed the 5' RACE reads using MiXCR and keeps one entry per CDR3 protein. The sample contains hundreds of thousands of distinct CDR3 sequences, 24% of which appear only once. Details on this clonotype: Its cognate antigen is unknown.

This same sample was also taken into another study, of T cells of mothers and their children.

This receptor was taken from a boy aged 10-17 years in good health. The sequenced sample was blood.

The CDR3 protein is CASSIGTSGYEQYF. CDR3 DNA: TGTGCCAGCAGCATCGGGACTAGCGGCTACGAGCAGTACTTC. This sequence joins TRBV6-2 or TRBV6-3 and TRBJ2-7, with 11 bases aligning to TRBD2. With V trimmed by 6 bases and J by 3 bases, 4 bases remained unmatched. From germline, CDR1 is MNHEY and CDR2 SVGEGT. The length of the CDR3 is 14 residues.